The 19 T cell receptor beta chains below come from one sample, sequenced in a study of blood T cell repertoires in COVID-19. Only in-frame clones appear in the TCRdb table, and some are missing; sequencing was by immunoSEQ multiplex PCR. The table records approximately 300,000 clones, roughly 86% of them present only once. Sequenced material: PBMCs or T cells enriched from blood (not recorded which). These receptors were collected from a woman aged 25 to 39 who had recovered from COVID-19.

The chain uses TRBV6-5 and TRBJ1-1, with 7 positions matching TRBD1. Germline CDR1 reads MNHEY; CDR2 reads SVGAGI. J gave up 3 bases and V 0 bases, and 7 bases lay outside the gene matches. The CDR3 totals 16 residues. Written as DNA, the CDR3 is TGTGCCAGCAGTTACTCGATGACAGGGTATGACACTGAAGCTTTCTTT. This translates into CASSYSMTGYDTEAFF.

In DNA, the CDR3 is TGTGCCAGCAGCTTAGCTCCATACTACAGGGAAAGGCGGGTGAACACTGAAGCTTTCTTT. It encodes CASSLAPYYRERRVNTEAFF. The V and J genes are TRBV7-2 and TRBJ1-1; D is perhaps TRBD1 (6 bases). Per germline, CDR1 SGHTA and CDR2 FQGNSA. Trimming removed 0 bases from V and 0 bases from J, with 23 bases in between. This CDR3 has 20 amino acids.

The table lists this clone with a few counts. The CDR3 region is CASSLARLRGREETQYF. For the CDR3, the DNA is TGTGCCAGCAGCTTAGCTCGTCTTAGGGGCAGAGAAGAGACCCAGTACTTC. This chain uses TRBV7-8 with TRBJ2-5; TRBD1 might be the D (5 bases). V gave up 0 bases and J gave up 3 bases, with 17 bases separating them. There are 17 residues in the CDR3. Germline V gene sequence: CDR1 SGHVS, CDR2 FQNEAQ.

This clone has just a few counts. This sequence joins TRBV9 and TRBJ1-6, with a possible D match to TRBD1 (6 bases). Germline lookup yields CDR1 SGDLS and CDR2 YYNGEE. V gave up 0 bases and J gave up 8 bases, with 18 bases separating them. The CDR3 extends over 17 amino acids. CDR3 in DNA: TGTGCCAGCAGCGTAGCTACAGTCGAACCAGGGGATTCACCCCTCCACTTT. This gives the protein CASSVATVEPGDSPLHF.

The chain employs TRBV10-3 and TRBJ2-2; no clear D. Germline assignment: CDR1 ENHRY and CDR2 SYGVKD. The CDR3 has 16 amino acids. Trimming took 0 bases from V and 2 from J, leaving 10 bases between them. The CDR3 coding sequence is TGTGCCATCAGTGAGTCGGTGAGGATCAACACCGGGGAGCTGTTTTTT. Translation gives CAISESVRINTGELFF.

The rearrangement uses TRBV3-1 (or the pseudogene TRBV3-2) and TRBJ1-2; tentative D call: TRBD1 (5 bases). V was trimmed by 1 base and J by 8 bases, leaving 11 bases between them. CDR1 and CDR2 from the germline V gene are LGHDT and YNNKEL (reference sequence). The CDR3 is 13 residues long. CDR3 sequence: CASSQGGEGGYTF. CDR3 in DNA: TGTGCCAGCAGCCAAGGGGGGGAGGGCGGCTACACCTTC.

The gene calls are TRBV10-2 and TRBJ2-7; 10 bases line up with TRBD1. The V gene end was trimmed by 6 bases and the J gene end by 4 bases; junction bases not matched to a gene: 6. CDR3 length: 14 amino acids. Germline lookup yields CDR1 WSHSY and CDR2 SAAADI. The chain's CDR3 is CASRTGTGAYEQYF. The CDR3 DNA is TGCGCCAGCAGAACCGGGACAGGGGCTTACGAGCAGTACTTC.

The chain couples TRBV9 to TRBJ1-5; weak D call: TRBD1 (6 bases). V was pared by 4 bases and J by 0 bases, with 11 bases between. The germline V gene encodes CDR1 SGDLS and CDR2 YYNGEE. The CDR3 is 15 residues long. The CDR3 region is CASSLGAVSNQPQHF. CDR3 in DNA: TGTGCCAGCAGCCTGGGGGCGGTTAGCAATCAGCCCCAGCATTTT.

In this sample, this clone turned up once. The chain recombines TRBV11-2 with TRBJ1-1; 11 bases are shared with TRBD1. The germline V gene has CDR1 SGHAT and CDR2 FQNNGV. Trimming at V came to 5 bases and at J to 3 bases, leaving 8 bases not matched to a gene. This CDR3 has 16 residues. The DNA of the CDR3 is TGTGCCAGCAGCCAAGGACAGGGGGCGCGGGACACTGAAGCTTTCTTT. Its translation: CASSQGQGARDTEAFF.

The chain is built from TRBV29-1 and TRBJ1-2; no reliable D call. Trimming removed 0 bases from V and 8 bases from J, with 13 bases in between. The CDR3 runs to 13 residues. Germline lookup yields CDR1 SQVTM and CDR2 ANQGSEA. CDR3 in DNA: TGCAGCGTTGAAGAGGGGAGACGACTAGGCTACACCTTC. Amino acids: CSVEEGRRLGYTF.

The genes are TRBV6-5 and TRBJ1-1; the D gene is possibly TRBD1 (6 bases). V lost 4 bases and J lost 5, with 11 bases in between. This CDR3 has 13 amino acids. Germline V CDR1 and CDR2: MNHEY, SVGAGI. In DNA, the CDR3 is TGTGCCAGCAGTTTTCAGGGGAATACTGAAGCTTTCTTT. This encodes CASSFQGNTEAFF.

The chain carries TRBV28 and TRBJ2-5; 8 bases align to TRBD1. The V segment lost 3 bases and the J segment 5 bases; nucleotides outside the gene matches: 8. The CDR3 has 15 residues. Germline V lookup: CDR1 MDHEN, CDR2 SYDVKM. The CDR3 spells CASSFGQGGWETQYF. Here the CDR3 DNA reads TGTGCCAGCAGTTTTGGACAGGGTGGTTGGGAGACCCAGTACTTC.

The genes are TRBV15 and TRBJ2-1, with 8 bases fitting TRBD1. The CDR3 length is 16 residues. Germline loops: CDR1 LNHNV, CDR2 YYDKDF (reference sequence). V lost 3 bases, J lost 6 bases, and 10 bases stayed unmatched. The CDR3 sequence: CATSRGTGTGSNEQFF. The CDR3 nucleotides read TGTGCCACCAGCAGGGGAACCGGGACAGGCAGCAATGAGCAGTTCTTC.

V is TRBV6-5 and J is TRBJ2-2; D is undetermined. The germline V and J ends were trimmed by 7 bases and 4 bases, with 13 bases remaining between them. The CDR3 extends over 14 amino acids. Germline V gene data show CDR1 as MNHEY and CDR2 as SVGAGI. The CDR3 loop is CASISISGTGELFF. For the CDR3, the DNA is TGTGCCAGCATATCGATCTCAGGCACCGGGGAGCTGTTTTTT.

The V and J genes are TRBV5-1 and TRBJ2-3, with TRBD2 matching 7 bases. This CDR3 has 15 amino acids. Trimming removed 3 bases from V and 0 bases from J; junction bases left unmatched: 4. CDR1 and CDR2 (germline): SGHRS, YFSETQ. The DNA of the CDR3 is TGCGCCAGCAGCTGGGGGGGATTAAGCACAGATACGCAGTATTTT. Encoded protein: CASSWGGLSTDTQYF.

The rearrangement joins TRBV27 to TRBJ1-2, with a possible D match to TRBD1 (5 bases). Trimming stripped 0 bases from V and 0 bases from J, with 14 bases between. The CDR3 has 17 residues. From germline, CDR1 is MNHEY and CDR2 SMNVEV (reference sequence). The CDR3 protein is CASSLSIGAVTNYGYTF. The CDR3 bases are TGTGCCAGCAGTTTATCGATTGGGGCAGTTACTAACTATGGCTACACCTTC.

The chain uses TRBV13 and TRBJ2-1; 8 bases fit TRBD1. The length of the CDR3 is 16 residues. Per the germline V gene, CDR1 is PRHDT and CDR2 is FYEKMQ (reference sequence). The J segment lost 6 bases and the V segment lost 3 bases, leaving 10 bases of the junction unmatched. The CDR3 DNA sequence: TGTGCCAGCAGCTTTGAGGGCGTGACAGGGGCCAATGAGCAGTTCTTC. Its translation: CASSFEGVTGANEQFF.

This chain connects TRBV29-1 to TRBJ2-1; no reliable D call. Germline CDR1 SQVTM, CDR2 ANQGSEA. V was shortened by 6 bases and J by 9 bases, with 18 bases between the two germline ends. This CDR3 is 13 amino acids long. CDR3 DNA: TGCAGCGTGGGCGGTAGTAGTTCGAGTGAGCAGTTCTTC. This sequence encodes CSVGGSSSSEQFF.

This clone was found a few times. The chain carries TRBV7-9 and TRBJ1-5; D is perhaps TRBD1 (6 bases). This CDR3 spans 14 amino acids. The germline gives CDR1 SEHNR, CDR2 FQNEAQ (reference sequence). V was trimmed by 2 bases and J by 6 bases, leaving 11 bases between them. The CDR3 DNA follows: TGTGCCAGCAGCTTACCAGGGGCTGGTCAGCCCCAGCATTTT. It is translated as CASSLPGAGQPQHF.